One and the same sample provided the 24 T cell receptor beta chains below, sequenced in a study of blood T cell repertoires in COVID-19. Only in-frame clones appear in the TCRdb table, and some are missing; sequencing was by immunoSEQ multiplex PCR. This table has hundreds of thousands of clones, about 88% appearing once. Source material: peripheral blood. The source of these receptors is a woman in her thirties or forties who had recovered from COVID-19.

The rearrangement joins TRBV7-2 to TRBJ1-3; tentative D call: TRBD1 (6 bases). Germline V lookup: CDR1 SGHTA, CDR2 FQGNSA. This CDR3 is built from 15 residues. V was pared by 4 bases and J by 4 bases, with 14 bases between. The CDR3 region is CASSSVVGTGNTIYF. The CDR3 DNA is TGTGCCAGCAGCTCTGTAGTAGGGACAGGAAACACCATATATTTT.

This chain links TRBV4-1 with TRBJ1-3; no clear D. CDR3 length: 16 residues. Germline CDR1 MGHRA, CDR2 YSYEKL. Trimming took 0 bases from V and 0 from J, leaving 9 bases between them. The CDR3 region has the DNA TGCGCCAGCAGCCAAGATGGCGGTTTCTCTGGAAACACCATATATTTT. Translation: CASSQDGGFSGNTIYF.

This clone appeared a few times. This chain joins TRBV19 and TRBJ1-3; D possibly corresponds to TRBD1 (5 bases). CDR3 length equals 17 residues. The V and J ends lost 7 bases and 0 bases respectively, with 19 bases between them. Germline V gene sequence: CDR1 LNHDA, CDR2 SQIVND (reference sequence). CDR3 coding DNA: TGTGCCAGTATCGGGTCACGGGGGACTGACTCTGGAAACACCATATATTTT. It specifies CASIGSRGTDSGNTIYF. The full variable domain, with the rest looked up from reference TRBV19 and TRBJ1-3, is DGGITQSPKYLFRKEGQNVTLSCEQNLNHDAMYWYRQDPGQGLRLIYYSQIVNDFQKGDIAEGYSVSREKKESFPLTVTSAQKNPTAFYLCASIGSRGTDSGNTIYFGEGSWLTVV.

The rearrangement uses TRBV30 and TRBJ2-7; TRBD1 matches 9 bases. V was pared by 0 bases and J by 4 bases, with 4 bases of the junction left unmatched. The CDR3 extends over 14 amino acids. Looked up from germline, CDR1 is GTSNPN and CDR2 is SVGIG (reference sequence). The CDR3 DNA sequence: TGTGCCTGGAGTGTACAGGGGGCCCTTTACGAGCAGTACTTC. This encodes CAWSVQGALYEQYF.

Only one count was recorded for this clone. J is TRBJ2-1 and V is TRBV19, with 9 nucleotides matching TRBD2. CDR1 and CDR2 from the germline V gene are LNHDA and SQIVND (reference sequence). The V segment lost 5 bases and the J segment 0 bases; nucleotides outside the gene matches: 5. The CDR3 loop spans 16 amino acids. In DNA form, the CDR3 reads TGTGCCAGTAGTGTCCTAGCGGGGAGCTCCTACAATGAGCAGTTCTTC. This translates into CASSVLAGSSYNEQFF.

The chain carries TRBV5-8 and TRBJ1-5, with a tentative D call TRBD1 (5 bases). The V gene's germline CDR1 is SGHTS and CDR2 YDEGEE. CDR3 length: 16 residues. V was cut by 4 bases and J by 2 bases, with 16 bases left in between. The CDR3 spells CASSPPGGGGNQPQHF. The CDR3 nucleotides are TGTGCCAGCAGCCCTCCGGGGGGGGGAGGCAATCAGCCCCAGCATTTT. The full variable domain, in which reference TRBV5-8 and TRBJ1-5 provide the parts outside the CDR3, is EAGVTQSPTHLIKTRGQQATLRCSPISGHTSVYWYQQALGLGLQFLLWYDEGEERNRGNFPPRFSGRQFPNYSSELNVNALELEDSALYLCASSPPGGGGNQPQHFGDGTRLSIL.

This chain links TRBV19 with TRBJ2-1, with D possibly TRBD1 on 6 matching bases. V lost 7 bases to trimming and J lost 5 bases, with 21 bases between them. The length of the CDR3 is 16 residues. Germline V gene data show CDR1 as LNHDA and CDR2 as SQIVND (reference sequence). The CDR3 DNA is TGTGCCAGTACCTTTCGTACAGGGTCGGGCCACAATGAGCAGTTCTTC. It is translated as CASTFRTGSGHNEQFF.

This chain connects TRBV6-2 or TRBV6-3 to TRBJ1-2; 10 bases are shared with TRBD1. V lost 5 bases to trimming and J lost 4 bases; unmatched junction nucleotides: 7. CDR1 and CDR2 (germline): MNHEY, SVGEGT. This CDR3 is 15 amino acids long. In DNA, the CDR3 is TGTGCCAGCAGTAGGGGACAGGGGATATTCTATGGCTACACCTTC. Encoded protein: CASSRGQGIFYGYTF.

This clone occurred a few times. The genes are TRBV6-6 and TRBJ1-3; 7 positions agree with TRBD1. This CDR3 spans 14 amino acids. J was trimmed by 4 bases and V by 6 bases; bases with no gene match: 6. Germline V gene sequence: CDR1 MNHNY, CDR2 SVGAGI (reference sequence). The CDR3 region is CASRLTGDGNTIYF. The CDR3 bases are TGTGCCAGCAGATTAACAGGGGACGGAAACACCATATATTTT.

The table lists this clone with a count of one. CDR3: CASSPGLAGRPNTGELFF. In DNA form, the CDR3 reads TGTGCCAGCAGCCCGGGACTAGCGGGGAGACCCAACACCGGGGAGCTGTTTTTT. The J gene is TRBJ2-2, the V gene TRBV3-1 (or the pseudogene TRBV3-2), with TRBD2 identical over 13 bases. The CDR3 covers 18 residues. Trimming removed 4 bases from V and 2 bases from J; junction bases left unmatched: 7. Germline loops: CDR1 LGHDT, CDR2 YNNKEL (reference sequence).

The chain carries TRBV3-1 (or the pseudogene TRBV3-2) and TRBJ2-5; 12 nucleotides line up with TRBD2. The germline CDR1 and CDR2 sequences are LGHDT and YNNKEL (reference sequence). The CDR3 is 19 amino acids. The V and J ends lost 3 bases and 2 bases, in that order; junction bases with no gene match: 13. CDR3 in amino acids: CASSHQWGTSGRLQETQYF. The CDR3 bases are TGTGCCAGCAGCCATCAATGGGGGACTAGCGGGCGGCTGCAAGAGACCCAGTACTTC.

The chain combines TRBV11-3 with TRBJ2-3, with 8 bases fitting TRBD2. J was trimmed by 3 bases and V by 10 bases; bases with no gene match: 15. The CDR3 runs 16 residues. The germline CDR1 and CDR2 sequences are SGHNT and YENEEA. CDR3 bases: TGTGCCAATACCATTGGGAAGCGGGAGTTGACAGATACGCAGTATTTT. Translating gives CANTIGKRELTDTQYF.

This clone was seen just once. This chain uses TRBV6-6 with TRBJ2-1, with a possible D match to TRBD2 (6 bases). V lost 2 bases to trimming and J lost 6 bases, with 11 bases between them. Germline V gene data show CDR1 as MNHNY and CDR2 as SVGAGI (reference sequence). The CDR3 length is 14 residues. In nucleotides, the CDR3 is TGTGCCAGCAGTTACAGCGACGGGGGCAATGAGCAGTTCTTC. It yields the protein CASSYSDGGNEQFF.

This chain connects TRBV19 to TRBJ2-1; 10 positions match TRBD1. The CDR3 runs to 16 residues. The germline V gene encodes CDR1 LNHDA and CDR2 SQIVND (reference sequence). After removal of 4 bases from V and 3 bases from J, the junction contained 6 bases not matched to a gene. The CDR3 sequence is CASSTADRGGYNEQFF. CDR3 nucleotide sequence: TGTGCCAGTAGTACGGCGGACAGGGGGGGCTACAATGAGCAGTTCTTC.

CDR3 DNA sequence: TGTGCCTGGAGTGGGGGAGGGAACTACGAGCAGTACTTC. It specifies CAWSGGGNYEQYF. The genes are TRBV30 and TRBJ2-7, with 7 positions matching TRBD2. Per germline, CDR1 GTSNPN and CDR2 SVGIG (reference sequence). This CDR3 contains 13 residues. The V gene end was trimmed by 1 base and the J gene end by 3 bases; junction bases not matched to a gene: 3.

The rearrangement joins TRBV4-1 to TRBJ2-1, with TRBD2 matching over 10 bases. The germline CDR1 and CDR2 sequences are MGHRA and YSYEKL. The CDR3 length is 17 residues. The J segment lost 2 bases and the V segment lost 3 bases, leaving 7 bases of the junction unmatched. This chain's CDR3 is CASSQAITSGTYNEQFF. Here the CDR3 DNA reads TGCGCCAGCAGCCAGGCCATAACTAGCGGGACCTACAATGAGCAGTTCTTC.

The rearrangement joins TRBV7-9 to TRBJ2-7; D unclear. CDR1 is SEHNR and CDR2 is FQNEAQ in the germline V gene (reference sequence). This CDR3 contains 14 residues. Trimming left V 5 bases short and J 1 base short, with 12 bases between. Written as DNA, the CDR3 is TGTGCCAGCAGCCCCGGCGGTGGATCCTACGAGCAGTACTTC. Encoded protein: CASSPGGGSYEQYF.

This clone has just one count. V and J are TRBV7-2 and TRBJ2-1; TRBD2 aligns across 12 bases. Trimming at V came to 5 bases and at J to 4 bases, leaving 6 bases not matched to a gene. CDR1 and CDR2 (germline): SGHTA, FQGNSA. CDR3 size: 16 residues. The CDR3 reads CASSPSGRAQYNEQFF. The CDR3 nucleotides are TGTGCCAGCAGCCCTAGCGGGAGGGCTCAATACAATGAGCAGTTCTTC. The whole variable domain, filled in from reference TRBV7-2 and TRBJ2-1, reads GAGVSQSPSNKVTEKGKDVELRCDPISGHTALYWYRQSLGQGLEFLIYFQGNSAPDKSGLPSDRFSAERTGGSVSTLTIQRTQQEDSAVYLCASSPSGRAQYNEQFFGPGTRLTVL.

This clone was seen once. This chain connects TRBV7-2 to TRBJ2-7; TRBD2 aligns across 10 bases. There are 17 residues in the CDR3. The ends lost 1 base at V and 0 bases at J; junction bases unmatched: 6. Germline V lookup: CDR1 SGHTA, CDR2 FQGNSA. The CDR3 region has the DNA TGTGCCAGCAGCTTAGTCGGAGCGGGGGGGATCTCCTACGAGCAGTACTTC. It is translated as CASSLVGAGGISYEQYF.

The genes are TRBV4-3 and TRBJ2-3, with D maybe TRBD1 (5 bases). This CDR3 has 14 residues. Germline V gene sequence: CDR1 LGHNA, CDR2 YSLEER. The V and J ends lost 7 bases and 2 bases respectively, with 13 bases between them. CDR3 amino acids: CASKGQGHTDTQYF. CDR3 nucleotides: TGCGCCAGCAAGGGGCAGGGCCACACAGATACGCAGTATTTT.

The chain combines TRBV19 with TRBJ1-6; D uncertain. CDR1 and CDR2 (germline): LNHDA, SQIVND (reference sequence). The CDR3 totals 14 residues. The V end was cut by 5 bases, the J end by 15 bases, with 20 bases between. CDR3 residues: CASSPREVRYFLHF. The CDR3 nucleotides are TGTGCCAGTAGTCCCCGGGAGGTGCGCTATTTCCTCCACTTT.

The chain carries TRBV25-1 and TRBJ2-3; 12 bases agree with TRBD1. Per germline, CDR1 MGHDK and CDR2 SYGVNS. V lost 7 bases and J lost 6; bases outside the gene matches: 8. This CDR3 is 15 amino acids long. The CDR3 DNA reads as TGTGCCAGCACGACCGGGACAGGGGGCGATGATACGCAGTATTTT. Protein: CASTTGTGGDDTQYF.

This chain links TRBV9 with TRBJ2-7; D unresolved. Germline assignment: CDR1 SGDLS and CDR2 YYNGEE. V was trimmed by 0 bases and J by 7 bases, leaving 11 bases between them. The CDR3 spans 13 residues. CDR3 in amino acids: CASSVVGVGEQYF. CDR3 nucleotides: TGTGCCAGCAGCGTAGTAGGTGTCGGGGAGCAGTACTTC.

The table lists this clone with a count of one. This chain's CDR3 is CAWSEGLAGAEQYF. CDR3 DNA: TGTGCCTGGAGTGAAGGACTAGCGGGAGCCGAGCAGTACTTC. This chain uses TRBV30 with TRBJ2-7; TRBD2 agrees at 13 bases. Trimming took 1 base from V and 6 from J; bases not matched to a gene: 3. Germline V gives CDR1 GTSNPN, CDR2 SVGIG (reference sequence). The CDR3 runs 14 residues.